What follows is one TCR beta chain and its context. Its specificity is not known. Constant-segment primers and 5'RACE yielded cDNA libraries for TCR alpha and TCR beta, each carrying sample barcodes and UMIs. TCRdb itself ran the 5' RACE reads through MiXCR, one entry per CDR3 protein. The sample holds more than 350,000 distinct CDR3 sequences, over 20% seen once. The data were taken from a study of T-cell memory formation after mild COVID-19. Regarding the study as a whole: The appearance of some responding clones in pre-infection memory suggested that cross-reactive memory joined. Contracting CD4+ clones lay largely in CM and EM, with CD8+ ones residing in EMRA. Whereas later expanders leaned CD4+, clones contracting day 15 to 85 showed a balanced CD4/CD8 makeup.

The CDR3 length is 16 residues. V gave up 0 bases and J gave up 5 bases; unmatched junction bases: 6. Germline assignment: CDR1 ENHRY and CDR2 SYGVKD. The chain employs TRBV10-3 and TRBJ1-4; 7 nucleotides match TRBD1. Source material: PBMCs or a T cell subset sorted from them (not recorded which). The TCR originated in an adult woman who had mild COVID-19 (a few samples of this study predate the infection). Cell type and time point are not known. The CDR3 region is CAISESGSTGNEKLFF. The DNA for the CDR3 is TGTGCCATCAGTGAGTCGGGGTCGACAGGGAATGAAAAACTGTTTTTT.